The 18 T cell receptor beta chains listed next were all sequenced from one sample in a study of long-term antiretroviral therapy in people with HIV. At the survey level, the v3.0 immunoSEQ assay was run. The method was immunoSEQ multiplex PCR; TCRdb's version includes in-frame clones alone and lacks a portion of them. The data hold about 35,000 clones, with 80% to 90% observed a single time. Sequenced here: unsorted PBMCs, sampled 2.2 years after starting antiretroviral therapy. The receptors were sampled from a man between 18 and 35 years old with HIV.

The chain carries TRBV7-3 and TRBJ2-1, with 12 bases that match TRBD2. J was trimmed by 8 bases and V by 5 bases; bases with no gene match: 10. Germline CDR1 reads SGHTA; CDR2 reads FQGTGA. This CDR3 is 16 amino acids long. CDR3 loop: CASSPLAGGTIHEQFF. The CDR3, as DNA: TGTGCCAGCAGCCCTCTAGCGGGAGGGACGATCCATGAGCAGTTCTTC.

This chain joins TRBV7-2 and TRBJ2-1; TRBD2 matches at 10 bases. Germline-derived CDR1 and CDR2 are SGHTA and FQGNSA. The ends lost 5 bases at V and 6 bases at J; junction bases unmatched: 7. This CDR3 region has 15 residues. This CDR3 is CASSPGTSDFNEQFF. The CDR3, as DNA: TGTGCCAGCAGCCCCGGGACTAGCGATTTCAATGAGCAGTTCTTC.

This clone was counted only a few times. This chain uses TRBV29-1 with TRBJ1-2, with D hard to call. Germline lookup yields CDR1 SQVTM and CDR2 ANQGSEA. V was pared by 1 base and J by 4 bases, with 13 bases between. There are 14 residues in the CDR3. CDR3 protein: CSVEVVAESYGYTF. CDR3 in DNA: TGCAGCGTTGAAGTAGTGGCAGAGAGCTATGGCTACACCTTC. The variable domain in full, completed from reference TRBV29-1 and TRBJ1-2, reads SAVISQKPSRDICQRGTSLTIQCQVDSQVTMMFWYRQQPGQSLTLIATANQGSEATYESGFVIDKFPISRPNLTFSTLTVSNMSPEDSSIYLCSVEVVAESYGYTFGSGTRLTVV.

The genes are TRBV18 and TRBJ2-7; 9 nucleotides align to TRBD1. Germline V gene sequence: CDR1 KGHSH, CDR2 LQKENI. V dropped 6 bases and J dropped 6; count of bases not matched to a gene: 3. This CDR3 has 12 residues. This CDR3 is CASSRDRAEQYF. The CDR3 region has the DNA TGTGCCAGCTCCCGGGACAGGGCCGAGCAGTACTTC.

V usage is TRBV19 and J usage is TRBJ1-4; D is unresolved. The CDR3 runs 12 residues. Germline assignment: CDR1 LNHDA and CDR2 SQIVND (reference sequence). V lost 4 bases and J 4 bases, leaving 4 bases between the germline ends. The CDR3 region is CASSRDNEKLFF. CDR3 in DNA: TGTGCCAGTAGTAGGGATAATGAAAAACTGTTTTTT.

This sequence joins TRBV6-6 and TRBJ2-7; D gene ambiguous. Trimming stripped 6 bases from V and 5 bases from J, with 14 bases between. This CDR3 region has 13 residues. CDR1 and CDR2 (germline): MNHNY, SVGAGI (reference sequence). CDR3: CASSADRPNEQYF. CDR3 sequence (DNA): TGTGCCAGCAGCGCGGACCGGCCCAACGAGCAGTACTTC.

The CDR3 region has the DNA TGTGCCAGCAGCTTAGGGCCACAGGGTCCGGAAGAGCAGTACTTC. Encoded protein: CASSLGPQGPEEQYF. J is TRBJ2-7 and V is TRBV7-9; the D gene is possibly TRBD1 (6 bases). The germline gives CDR1 SEHNR, CDR2 FQNEAQ (reference sequence). This CDR3 has 15 amino acids. Deletions cut 1 base from V and 7 bases from J, with 17 bases between.

The chain has TRBV7-9 and TRBJ2-5; the D is unclear. The germline CDR1 and CDR2 sequences are SEHNR and FQNEAQ (reference sequence). The CDR3 runs 12 residues. V was shortened by 9 bases and J by 5 bases, with 13 bases between the two germline ends. CDR3 loop: CARPEESETQYF. CDR3 DNA: TGTGCCAGACCCGAGGAATCGGAGACCCAGTACTTC.

This clone was seen more than once but under ten times. The chain uses TRBV27 and TRBJ1-5; possible D gene TRBD1, 6 bases. The length of the CDR3 is 15 residues. Germline CDR1 and CDR2: MNHEY and SMNVEV (reference sequence). The ends were cut back, 3 bases at V and 0 bases at J, with 9 bases in the middle. CDR3 sequence reads: CASSFTGYSNQPQHF. CDR3 nucleotides: TGTGCCAGCAGTTTTACAGGGTATAGCAATCAGCCCCAGCATTTT.

The chain carries TRBV5-4 and TRBJ2-3, with D possibly matching TRBD2 (5 bases). Trimming removed 4 bases from V and 5 bases from J, with 17 bases in between. Germline-derived CDR1 and CDR2 are SGHNT and YYREEE (reference sequence). The length of the CDR3 is 15 residues. The CDR3 protein is CASSPGKNLGDTQYF. The CDR3 nucleotides are TGTGCCAGCAGCCCCGGGAAGAATCTAGGAGATACGCAGTATTTT.

DNA for the CDR3: TGCGCCAGCAGCCAAGGATTCGGACCCGGGGACGCAGTAGACACTGAAGCTTTCTTT. This gives the protein CASSQGFGPGDAVDTEAFF. The chain combines TRBV4-1 with TRBJ1-1; the D gene is possibly TRBD1 (5 bases). CDR1 MGHRA and CDR2 YSYEKL come from the germline V gene. V was trimmed by 1 base and J by 3 bases, leaving 24 bases between them. The CDR3 is made up of 19 amino acids.

On this clone: A read error may produce the germline difference seen at one junction end. J is TRBJ2-5 and V is TRBV5-1, with 14 positions matching TRBD2. Germline CDR1 is SGHRS and CDR2 is YFSETQ. The CDR3 contains 15 residues. The CDR3 nucleotides read TGCGCCAGCAGCGACCAGGGACTAGCGGGAGAACGGGTGCACTTC. Translated: CASSDQGLAGERVHF.

The chain couples TRBV7-2 to TRBJ2-3; D gene uncertain. This CDR3 spans 15 amino acids. With 1 base removed from V and 1 base from J, the gap between germline ends came to 9 bases. Germline lookup yields CDR1 SGHTA and CDR2 FQGNSA. The CDR3 region is CASSLVGPGTDTQYF. In DNA, the CDR3 is TGTGCCAGCAGCTTAGTAGGACCCGGCACAGATACGCAGTATTTT.

This clone was seen only a few times. J is TRBJ1-5 and V is TRBV10-2, with a tentative D call TRBD1 (5 bases). Trimming pared 0 bases from V and 4 bases from J, leaving 7 bases between. The germline V gene encodes CDR1 WSHSY and CDR2 SAAADI. The CDR3 length is 14 residues. DNA for the CDR3: TGCGCCAGCAGTGAGTCGGGGGGTAATCAGCCCCAGCATTTT. It translates to CASSESGGNQPQHF.

The genes are TRBV28 and TRBJ1-5; D perhaps matches TRBD1 (5 bases). CDR1 and CDR2 (germline): MDHEN, SYDVKM. Between the trimmed V and J ends, which lost 4 bases and 5 bases, there was a span of 12 bases. The length of the CDR3 is 14 residues. The CDR3 DNA follows: TGTGCCAGCAGTTGGGTCATAGGGGATCAGCCCCAGCATTTT. The encoded protein is CASSWVIGDQPQHF. Based on the CDR3 plus reference TRBV28 and TRBJ1-5, the full variable domain is DVKVTQSSRYLVKRTGEKVFLECVQDMDHENMFWYRQDPGLGLRLIYFSYDVKMKEKGDIPEGYSVSREKKERFSLILESASTNQTSMYLCASSWVIGDQPQHFGDGTRLSIL.

This clone was counted a few times. The chain employs TRBV4-1 and TRBJ2-5; D is perhaps TRBD2 (5 bases). This CDR3 spans 14 amino acids. Germline CDR1 and CDR2: MGHRA and YSYEKL. The V end lost 0 bases, the J end lost 7 bases, and 12 bases lay between the germline ends. The chain's CDR3 is CASSQDSGSGTQYF. CDR3 nucleotides: TGCGCCAGCAGCCAAGATTCGGGGTCAGGGACCCAGTACTTC.

The rearrangement joins TRBV2 to TRBJ1-3; D possibly corresponds to TRBD1 (5 bases). This CDR3 has 15 amino acids. CDR1 and CDR2 from the germline V gene are SNHLY and FYNNEI. V shed 8 bases and J shed 0 bases, with 14 bases lying between them. Here the CDR3 DNA reads TGTGCCAGCGGGGACGTCGGGGGCTCTGGAAACACCATATATTTT. As protein: CASGDVGGSGNTIYF.

The V and J genes are TRBV2 and TRBJ1-1, with a weak D call TRBD1 (5 bases). From germline, CDR1 is SNHLY and CDR2 FYNNEI. The V and J ends lost 4 bases and 4 bases respectively, with 13 bases between them. The CDR3 totals 14 residues. CDR3 region: CASSGGGSFTEAFF. The CDR3 coding sequence is TGTGCCAGCAGTGGGGGCGGATCATTCACTGAAGCTTTCTTT.